These 7 T cell receptor beta chains originate from one sample sequenced in a study of T cells in localized non-small cell lung cancer. Sequencing used immunoSEQ multiplex PCR; TCRdb keeps in-frame clones, though not all of them. The profile shows approximately 28,000 clones, around 82% of them singletons. The starting material was peripheral blood mononuclear cells, obtained before any cancer treatment. The source is a man aged 40-75 years with stage III lung adenocarcinoma.

The CDR3 loop reads CASSIRTSGRAHEQYF. Here the CDR3 DNA reads TGTGCCAGCAGTATCCGAACTAGCGGGAGGGCCCACGAGCAGTACTTC. The chain links TRBV28 to TRBJ2-7; 13 positions match TRBD2. Germline CDR1 MDHEN, CDR2 SYDVKM. The CDR3 covers 16 residues. V shed 5 bases, J shed 5 bases, and the junction held 9 bases outside the gene matches.

The rearrangement uses TRBV4-2 and TRBJ1-1; D uncertain. CDR1 and CDR2 (germline): LGHNA, YNFKEQ. The V and J ends lost 4 bases and 1 base respectively, with 10 bases between them. The CDR3 runs 14 residues. The CDR3 protein is CASSPKSGNTEAFF. The CDR3 DNA reads as TGTGCCAGCAGCCCCAAGTCGGGGAACACTGAAGCTTTCTTT.

This chain links TRBV28 with TRBJ1-1; unclear D gene. The germline V gene has CDR1 MDHEN and CDR2 SYDVKM. Trimming took 4 bases from V and 2 from J, leaving 11 bases between them. This CDR3 has 14 amino acids. The CDR3 DNA reads TGTGCCAGCAGTTCAGCGATAGGAAACACTGAAGCTTTCTTT. It is translated as CASSSAIGNTEAFF.

Worth noting for this clone: The junction shows a germline mismatch at one end, possibly a read error. This chain connects TRBV6-9 to TRBJ1-3; D is uncertain. CDR3 length equals 14 residues. Germline V CDR1 and CDR2: MNHGY, SVAAGI. The CDR3 loop is CASSLAPFPAPGDF. Written as DNA, the CDR3 is TGTGCCAGCAGTTTAGCACCTTTTCCGGCCCCAGGAGATTTT.

The chain combines TRBV5-1 with TRBJ1-2, with D possibly being TRBD1 (5 bases). The CDR3 runs to 17 residues. The ends were cut back, 0 bases at V and 7 bases at J, with 22 bases in the middle. The V gene's germline CDR1 is SGHRS and CDR2 YFSETQ. The CDR3, as DNA: TGCGCCAGCAGCTTGGATGGTCGGGGTAGGACGAGGGGTGGCTACACCTTC. Amino acids: CASSLDGRGRTRGGYTF.

The chain has TRBV29-1 and TRBJ1-1, with D hard to call. Trimming removed 6 bases at V and 3 bases at J, with 11 bases between. The CDR3 runs 12 residues. The germline CDR1 and CDR2 sequences are SQVTM and ANQGSEA. The chain's CDR3 is CSVTVVDTEAFF. DNA for the CDR3: TGCAGCGTAACAGTGGTGGACACTGAAGCTTTCTTT.

V is TRBV28 and J is TRBJ2-7, with TRBD1 matching over 8 bases. Losses at the gene ends were 6 bases for V and 3 bases for J; bases not matched to a gene: 13. This CDR3 region has 16 residues. Germline V lookup: CDR1 MDHEN, CDR2 SYDVKM. CDR3: CASRSSGGGGLYEQYF. The CDR3 region has the DNA TGTGCCAGCAGGTCATCAGGGGGCGGCGGCCTCTACGAGCAGTACTTC.